This T cell receptor beta chain was sequenced in a study of blood T cell repertoires in COVID-19 (dated by TCRdb to 2020 to 2022). Regarding the study in general: Samples from collaborators originated in the United States, Italy and Spain and spanned both the acute and convalescent phases of COVID-19. The sample metadata nearly always contained a de-identified subject ID, COVID-19 status, age in years and sex. Deeply sampled blood TCRbeta repertoires from subjects exposed to, actively infected with, or recovered from COVID-19 were included in the dataset. HLA class I and class II types, where available, came from metadata supplied by the sample provider rather than from assay-based typing. The repertoires were released in a freely available public database intended as a resource for research on the immune response to SARS-CoV-2. Samples were obtained from the ongoing ImmuneRACE study (first 160 participants) and from some 1,300 subjects provided by 6 global collaborators. The prospective study material was composed of cDNA or gDNA derived from T cells, B-cell-depleted T cells, or PBMCs. What the study reported, not specific to this receptor: The quantity of clinical and demographic metadata differed by source and by participant and was supplied without curation.

Each collaborating institution followed its own protocols to collect whole blood in K2EDTA tubes. Collaborator samples were shipped for TCRbeta analysis as frozen whole blood, isolated PBMCs, or DNA extracted from either sample type. Including the terminal cysteine and phenylalanine, the CDR3 comprises 15 residues. Only the CDR3 portion is preserved as DNA: 45 bases, with reading frame beginning at the first base. Clipping removes 3 bases from V and 0 bases from J, with 2 as the unmatched junction base count. CDR1 is given as SGHAT and CDR2 as FQNNGV, both from the germline V gene. Notes on this clone: There is no known antigen for this receptor. Base qualities were left out, and no much larger clone turns up one base away.

The immunoSEQ Assay, a bias-controlled multiplex PCR, was used to amplify TCRbeta CDR3 regions from genomic DNA. The published analysis was carried out like this. The number of nucleated cells in each sample was estimated from the amplification of reference gene primers within the assay. Sequence reads were collapsed and filtered to measure the absolute abundance of every unique TCRbeta CDR3 rearrangement. For each sample, productive Simpson clonality was calculated as the square root of Simpson's diversity index across productive rearrangements. TCRdb took this table from immuneACCESS and kept in-frame rearrangements with V and J called. Such tables lack part of the clones; where checked against another copy, unresolved V genes explain under half of the gap, and the rest is unexplained. V and J calls and clone size are those listed in that table; D and trimming were worked out from the DNA. In this sample the table shows 200,000 to 300,000 clones, 84% of which occur a single time. Of the sample, 4% to 4.5% is held by the ten largest clones.

The clonotype comes from a man in his fifties or sixties with acute or convalescent COVID-19. The chain couples TRBV11-2 to TRBJ2-3, with 8 bases matching TRBD2. Sequencing was carried out using peripheral blood. The DNA sequence is TGTGCCAGCAGCTTCGGACTAGCCAGCACAGATACGCAGTATTTT. Its protein product is CASSFGLASTDTQYF.